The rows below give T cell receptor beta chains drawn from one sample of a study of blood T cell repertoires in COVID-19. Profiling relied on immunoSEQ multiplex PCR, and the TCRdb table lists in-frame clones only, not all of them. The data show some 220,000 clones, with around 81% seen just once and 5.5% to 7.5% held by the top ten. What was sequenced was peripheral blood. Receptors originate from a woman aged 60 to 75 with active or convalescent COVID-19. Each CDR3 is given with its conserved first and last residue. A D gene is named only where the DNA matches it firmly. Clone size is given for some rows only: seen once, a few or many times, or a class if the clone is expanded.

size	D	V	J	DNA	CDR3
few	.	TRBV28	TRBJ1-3	TGTGCCAGTGAAACGAGGTTCGGAAACACCATATATTTT	CASETRFGNTIYF
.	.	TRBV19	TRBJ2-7	TGTGCCAGTAGTCTCCTAGGGATAGCGGAAGCCTACGAGCAGTACTTC	CASSLLGIAEAYEQYF
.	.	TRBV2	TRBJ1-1	TGTGCCAGCAGTGGACAGCCTCTCTTGAACACTGAAGCTTTCTTT	CASSGQPLLNTEAFF
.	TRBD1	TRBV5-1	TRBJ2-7	TGCGCCAGCAGCCAACAGGGACAGGGGGCTCAAGAGCAGTACTTC	CASSQQGQGAQEQYF
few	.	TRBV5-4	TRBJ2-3	TGTGCCAGCAGCTTGGAGTGGGGCGCAGATACGCAGTATTTT	CASSLEWGADTQYF
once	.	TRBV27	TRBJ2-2	TGTGCCAGCAGTTTGAACTCCAACACCGGGGAGCTGTTTTTT	CASSLNSNTGELFF
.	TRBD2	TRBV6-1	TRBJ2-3	TGTGCCAGCAGTGAAGGAAGCGGGGGGTCTGGTACGCAGTATTTT	CASSEGSGGSGTQYF
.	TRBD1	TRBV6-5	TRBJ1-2	TGTGCCAGCAGTAGTACGGGACAGGGGGTTAGTGGCTACACCTTC	CASSSTGQGVSGYTF
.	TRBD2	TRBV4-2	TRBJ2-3	TGTGCCAGCAGCCAAAGTAGCGGGATCACAGATACGCAGTATTTT	CASSQSSGITDTQYF
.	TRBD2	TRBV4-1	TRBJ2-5	TGCGCCAGCAGCCAAGAAACTAGCGGGGGGCAAAACACCCAGTACTTC	CASSQETSGGQNTQYF
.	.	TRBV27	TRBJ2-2	TGTGCCAGCAGAACGGGTAGCGGAACAATCCTGGGCACCGGGGAGCTGTTTTTT	CASRTGSGTILGTGELFF
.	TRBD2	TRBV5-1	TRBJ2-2	TGCGCCAGCAGCTTGGTCACGGGGGGGCCCGGCGGGGAGCTGTTTTTT	CASSLVTGGPGGELFF
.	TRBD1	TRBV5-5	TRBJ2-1	TGTGCCAGCAGCTTAGACAGGGCTCCCTTAAATGAGCAGTTCTTC	CASSLDRAPLNEQFF
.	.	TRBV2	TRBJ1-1	TGTGCCAGCTTCAGGGAACCTTTAAGGAACACTGAAGCTTTCTTT	CASFREPLRNTEAFF
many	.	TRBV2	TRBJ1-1	TGTGCCAGCAGCCCGCTAGGACAGAACACTGAAGCTTTCTTT	CASSPLGQNTEAFF
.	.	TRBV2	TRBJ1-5	TGTGCCAGCAGTGTGGTACAGGGCCACAATCAGCCCCAGCATTTT	CASSVVQGHNQPQHF
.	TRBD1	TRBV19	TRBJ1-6	TGTGCCAGTAGTATGCAGGGGGCGCCTAATTCACCCCTCCACTTT	CASSMQGAPNSPLHF
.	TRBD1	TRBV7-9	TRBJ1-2	TGTGCCAGCAGCTTAGAGGGACAGCCGATCTATGGCTACACCTTC	CASSLEGQPIYGYTF
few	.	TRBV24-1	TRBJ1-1	TGTGCCACCAGTGGGGGGGTCGGGGGCACTGAAGCTTTCTTT	CATSGGVGGTEAFF
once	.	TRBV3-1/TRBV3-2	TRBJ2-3	TGTGCCAGCAGCCAACAGTCGACATCCACAGATACGCAGTATTTT	CASSQQSTSTDTQYF
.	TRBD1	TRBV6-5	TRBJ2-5	TGTGCCAGCAGCCCAGGACAGGGTTCATTGGAGACCCAGTACTTC	CASSPGQGSLETQYF
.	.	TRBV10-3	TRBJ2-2	TGTGCCATCAGGGACGGGATTTCGGCCGGGGAGCTGTTTTTT	CAIRDGISAGELFF
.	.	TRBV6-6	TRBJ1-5	TGTGCCAGCAGTTACCCAATCGGGGGGCAGCCCCAGCATTTT	CASSYPIGGQPQHF
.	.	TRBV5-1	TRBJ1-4	TGCGCCAGCAGCTTGGACAGGGATAATGAAAAACTGTTTTTT	CASSLDRDNEKLFF
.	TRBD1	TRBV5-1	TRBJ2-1	TGCGCCAGCAGTTCCCCGTTCGGGACAGGGGGCGCGAATGAGCAGTTCTTC	CASSSPFGTGGANEQFF
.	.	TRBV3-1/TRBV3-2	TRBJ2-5	TGTGCCAGCAGTGAACCGAAGTCCGCGAAGTGGGAGACCCAGTACTTC	CASSEPKSAKWETQYF
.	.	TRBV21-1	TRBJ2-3	TGTGCCAGCAGCCGGCGGATCCTTTACACAGATACGCAGTATTTT	CASSRRILYTDTQYF
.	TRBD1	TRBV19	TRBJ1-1	TGTGCCAGTAGTAGCCCCGCAGGGGGGAACACTGAAGCTTTCTTT	CASSSPAGGNTEAFF
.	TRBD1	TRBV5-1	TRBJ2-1	TGCGCCAGCAGCCCGACAGGGGGCCGTCGTGAGCAGTTCTTC	CASSPTGGRREQFF
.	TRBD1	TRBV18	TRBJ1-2	TGTGCCAGCTCACCACGGATTGAGGGGGCGCGCAACTATGGCTACACCTTC	CASSPRIEGARNYGYTF
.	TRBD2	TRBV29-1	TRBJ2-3	TGCAGCGTTAGGGAGGGGTCCGGAGATACGCAGTATTTT	CSVREGSGDTQYF
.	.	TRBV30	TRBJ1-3	TGTGCCTGGAGAGTAGAGGGAAACACCATATATTTT	CAWRVEGNTIYF
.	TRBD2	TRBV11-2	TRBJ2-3	TGTGCCAGCAGCTTAGCCTCTACTAGCGTAAGCACAGATACGCAGTATTTT	CASSLASTSVSTDTQYF
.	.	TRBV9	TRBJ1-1	TGTGCCAGCAGCCCTCGGACAGATTCTAACACTGAAGCTTTCTTT	CASSPRTDSNTEAFF
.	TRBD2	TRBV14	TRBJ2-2	TGTGCCAGCAGCCAAGACAGAATTTATTTCTGGAGGGAGGGCCGTTCGGCCGGGGAGCTGTTTTTT	CASSQDRIYFWREGRSAGELFF
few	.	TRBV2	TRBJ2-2	TGTGCCAGCAGTGAAGTCCGGGACATATTATACACCGGGGAGCTGTTTTTT	CASSEVRDILYTGELFF
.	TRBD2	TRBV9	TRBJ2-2	TGTGCCAGCAGCGTATTCCTAGCGGGGGGTTGGAACACCGGGGAGCTGTTTTTT	CASSVFLAGGWNTGELFF
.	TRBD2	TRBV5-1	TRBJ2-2	TGCGCCAGCAGCCGGGGACTAGCGGGAGGAATCGGGGAGCTGTTTTTT	CASSRGLAGGIGELFF
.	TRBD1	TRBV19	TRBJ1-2	TGTGCCAGTAGCCCCCTAGGACAGGGCTATGGCTACACCTTC	CASSPLGQGYGYTF
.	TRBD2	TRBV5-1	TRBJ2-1	TGCGCCAGCAGCTCCAACTCCGGACTAGCGGGCTTAAATGAGCAGTTCTTC	CASSSNSGLAGLNEQFF
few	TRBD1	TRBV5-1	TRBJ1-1	TGCGCCAGCAGCTTGGTCGGACAGGGTCGGACTGAAGCTTTCTTT	CASSLVGQGRTEAFF
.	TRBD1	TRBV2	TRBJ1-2	TGTGCCAGCAGTGAAAAGGGATGGGACAGAACTTATGGCTACACCTTC	CASSEKGWDRTYGYTF
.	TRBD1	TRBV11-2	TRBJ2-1	TGTGCCAAAAAGACAGGGGGCTCCTACAATGAGCAGTTCTTC	CAKKTGGSYNEQFF
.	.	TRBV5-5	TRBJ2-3	TGTGCCAGCAGCTTGGAGCCGCGGGATACAGATACGCAGTATTTT	CASSLEPRDTDTQYF
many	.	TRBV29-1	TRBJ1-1	TGCAGCGCCAGGACGGGGGGTACTGAAGCTTTCTTT	CSARTGGTEAFF
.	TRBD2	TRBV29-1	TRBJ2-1	TGCAGCGTTCGGGCTAGCGGCTACAATGAGCAGTTCTTC	CSVRASGYNEQFF
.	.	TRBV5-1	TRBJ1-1	TGCGCCAGCAGCTCGGGGGATGCGAACACTGAAGCTTTCTTT	CASSSGDANTEAFF
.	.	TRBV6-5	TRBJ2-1	TGTGCCACTTCGGACAGCAGCTCCTACAATGAGCAGTTCTTC	CATSDSSSYNEQFF
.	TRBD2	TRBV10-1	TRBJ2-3	TGCGCCAGCAGTGAACTAGCGGGAGGGAAAGGGACAGATACGCAGTATTTT	CASSELAGGKGTDTQYF
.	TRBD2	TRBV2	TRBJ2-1	TGTGCCAGCAGTGATGGTGCGTTACTAGCGGGGGGGCCTAAGAACAATGAGCAGTTCTTC	CASSDGALLAGGPKNNEQFF
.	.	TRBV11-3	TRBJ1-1	TGTGCCAGCACAGATCGGACAGCCCCGAACACTGAAGCTTTCTTT	CASTDRTAPNTEAFF
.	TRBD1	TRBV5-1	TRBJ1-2	TGCGCCAGCAGCCTGCAGACAGGGGGCCGTGATGGCTACACCTTC	CASSLQTGGRDGYTF
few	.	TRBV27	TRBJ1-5	TGTGCCAGCAGTTCAGTCCTTGCGGGACCTTATCAGCCCCAGCATTTT	CASSSVLAGPYQPQHF
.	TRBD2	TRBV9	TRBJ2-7	TGTGCCAGCAGCGTAGGGGGACTAGCGGGAGAGCCGTCCTACGAGCAGTACTTC	CASSVGGLAGEPSYEQYF